These 17 T cell receptor beta chains share one sample of origin, sequenced in a study of T cell responses to AZD1222 COVID-19 vaccine. TCRdb keeps only in-frame clones here, not all; method: immunoSEQ multiplex PCR. Found here are about 56,000 clones, approximately 85% of them singletons; the top ten hold less than 15%. Sequenced here: peripheral blood, sampled on day 0 of AZD1222 vaccination. The receptors originated from an adult in good health.

This chain uses TRBV6-5 with TRBJ1-2; no clear D gene. Trimming pared 7 bases from V and 8 bases from J, leaving 20 bases between. The CDR3 spans 14 residues. Germline V gene sequence: CDR1 MNHEY, CDR2 SVGAGI. CDR3 region: CASTRSGRSGGYTF. The CDR3, as DNA: TGTGCCAGCACCCGATCAGGACGGTCAGGAGGCTACACCTTC.

This clone was counted once. The chain employs TRBV7-6 and TRBJ1-1, with TRBD1 identical over 7 bases. The length of the CDR3 is 14 residues. V gave up 0 bases and J gave up 8 bases; unmatched junction bases: 6. Germline V gives CDR1 SGHVS, CDR2 FNYEAQ. The CDR3 DNA sequence: TGTGCCAGCAGCTTAGCGATGGCAGGGGGAGAAGCTTTCTTT. The encoded protein is CASSLAMAGGEAFF.

The J gene is TRBJ2-1, the V gene TRBV20-1, with TRBD2 identical over 8 bases. This CDR3 contains 15 residues. Unmatched junction bases numbered 6, after V lost 3 bases and J lost 2 bases. CDR1 and CDR2 (germline): DFQATT, SNEGSKA (reference sequence). The CDR3 sequence is CSASERGPPYNEQFF. The CDR3, as DNA: TGCAGTGCTAGTGAGCGGGGGCCTCCCTACAATGAGCAGTTCTTC.

The chain has TRBV29-1 and TRBJ2-5; 8 positions agree with TRBD1. V was clipped by 7 bases and J by 2 bases; unmatched bases: 6. CDR3 length: 13 amino acids. CDR1 is SQVTM, CDR2 ANQGSEA, per germline. The CDR3 region is CSASGTGQETQYF. The CDR3 DNA is TGCAGCGCCTCCGGGACAGGTCAAGAGACCCAGTACTTC.

The rearrangement joins TRBV27 to TRBJ1-2; D call uncertain. The length of the CDR3 is 14 residues. Trimming stripped 0 bases from V and 5 bases from J, with 10 bases between. CDR1 and CDR2 (germline): MNHEY, SMNVEV (reference sequence). CDR3 amino acids: CASSLSTGEYGYTF. CDR3 bases: TGTGCCAGCAGTTTATCGACCGGGGAATATGGCTACACCTTC.

This clone was detected only once. The chain is built from TRBV28 and TRBJ2-5; 8 bases match TRBD2. The CDR3 loop spans 18 amino acids. From germline, CDR1 is MDHEN and CDR2 SYDVKM. The ends lost 7 bases at V and 2 bases at J; junction bases unmatched: 18. The CDR3 sequence: CASIPTRRASGRQETQYF. The CDR3 DNA follows: TGTGCCAGCATCCCTACCCGTCGGGCTAGCGGGCGACAAGAGACCCAGTACTTC.

This clone is medium-sized by share. The J gene is TRBJ2-7, the V gene TRBV5-6, with D tentatively TRBD1 (6 bases). This CDR3 is built from 13 residues. The germline V and J ends were trimmed by 2 bases and 6 bases, with 12 bases remaining between them. Per germline, CDR1 SGHDT and CDR2 YYEEEE. As DNA, the CDR3 is TGTGCCAGCAGCTTATACAGGGACGCCGAGCAGTACTTC. Translating gives CASSLYRDAEQYF.

Concerning this clone: One end of the junction varies from germline; a read error may be responsible. This rearrangement joins TRBV7-7 to TRBJ2-1, with D uncertain. The germline V gene encodes CDR1 SSHAT and CDR2 FNYEAQ (reference sequence). The CDR3 length is 14 residues. The CDR3 is CASSPVPGSNEQFF. CDR3 DNA: TGTGCTAGCAGCCCGGTCCCAGGCTCCAATGAGCAGTTCTTC.

This clone was found once. The J gene is TRBJ1-5, the V gene TRBV10-3, with no clear D. This CDR3 region has 13 residues. The V end was cut by 4 bases, the J end by 5 bases, with 9 bases between. Germline V lookup: CDR1 ENHRY, CDR2 SYGVKD. In DNA form, the CDR3 reads TGTGCCATCAGTGTCCAGGAATATCAGCCCCAGCATTTT. It specifies CAISVQEYQPQHF.

The chain employs TRBV5-1 and TRBJ1-2; 10 bases are shared with TRBD1. The CDR3 runs 14 residues. The germline CDR1 and CDR2 sequences are SGHRS and YFSETQ. The ends lost 3 bases at V and 7 bases at J; junction bases unmatched: 6. CDR3 sequence: CASSSDRGIGGYTF. CDR3 DNA sequence: TGCGCCAGCAGCTCGGACAGGGGGATCGGTGGCTACACCTTC.

The chain is built from TRBV5-5 and TRBJ2-3; TRBD1 aligns across 7 bases. V lost 4 bases and J lost 6; bases outside the gene matches: 14. The germline CDR1 and CDR2 sequences are SGHKS and YYEKEE (reference sequence). This CDR3 contains 16 residues. DNA of the CDR3: TGTGCCAGCAGCCATGGGACAGCCCTACCGGGCGATACGCAGTATTTT. It specifies CASSHGTALPGDTQYF.

The rearrangement links TRBV7-2 to TRBJ1-2; TRBD1 might be the D (6 bases). CDR3 length: 15 amino acids. V was cut by 1 base and J by 7 bases, with 16 bases left in between. Germline values: CDR1 SGHTA, CDR2 FQGNSA. The CDR3 sequence is CASSLEYRVLSGYTF. In nucleotides, the CDR3 is TGTGCCAGCAGCTTAGAGTACAGGGTTTTGAGTGGCTACACCTTC.

The gene calls are TRBV5-5 and TRBJ2-1, with 8 bases matching TRBD1. The CDR3 has 16 amino acids. Germline V gene sequence: CDR1 SGHKS, CDR2 YYEKEE (reference sequence). Trimming cost V 1 base and J 10 bases; bases outside gene matches: 13. CDR3 in amino acids: CASSLLAGTGGGEQFF. The CDR3 nucleotides read TGTGCCAGCAGCTTGTTGGCGGGGACAGGCGGCGGCGAGCAGTTCTTC.

V gene TRBV10-3 combines with J gene TRBJ1-1, with 7 bases lining up with TRBD1. The CDR3 length is 16 residues. From germline, CDR1 is ENHRY and CDR2 SYGVKD. V lost 8 bases to trimming and J lost 0 bases; unmatched junction nucleotides: 12. CDR3 amino acids: CAIAGQAREVNTEAFF. Written as DNA, the CDR3 is TGTGCCATCGCCGGACAGGCTCGAGAGGTGAACACTGAAGCTTTCTTT.

J is TRBJ1-5 and V is TRBV10-3; 7 positions agree with TRBD1. Trimming took 8 bases from V and 5 from J; bases not matched to a gene: 9. This CDR3 has 14 amino acids. CDR1 is ENHRY and CDR2 is SYGVKD in the germline V gene. The DNA of the CDR3 is TGTGCCATCTCTTCGACAGGGAGGGATCAGCCCCAGCATTTT. Translating it yields CAISSTGRDQPQHF.

The CDR3 DNA reads TGTGCCAGCAGCTTAGTTGCCAGCGGGGGGTACCAAGAGACCCAGTACTTC. This codes for CASSLVASGGYQETQYF. V is TRBV7-6 and J is TRBJ2-5, with 9 bases aligning to TRBD2. With V trimmed by 1 base and J by 0 bases, 6 bases remained unmatched. The length of the CDR3 is 17 residues. Germline-derived CDR1 and CDR2 are SGHVS and FNYEAQ.

This clone was counted a few times. The gene calls are TRBV29-1 and TRBJ1-2; tentative D call: TRBD1 (5 bases). Germline-derived CDR1 and CDR2 are SQVTM and ANQGSEA. The CDR3 covers 15 residues. The V end was cut by 4 bases, the J end by 2 bases, with 17 bases between. DNA of the CDR3: TGCAGCGTTGTAGGGACCGGGACGGACAACTATGGCTACACCTTC. This encodes CSVVGTGTDNYGYTF.